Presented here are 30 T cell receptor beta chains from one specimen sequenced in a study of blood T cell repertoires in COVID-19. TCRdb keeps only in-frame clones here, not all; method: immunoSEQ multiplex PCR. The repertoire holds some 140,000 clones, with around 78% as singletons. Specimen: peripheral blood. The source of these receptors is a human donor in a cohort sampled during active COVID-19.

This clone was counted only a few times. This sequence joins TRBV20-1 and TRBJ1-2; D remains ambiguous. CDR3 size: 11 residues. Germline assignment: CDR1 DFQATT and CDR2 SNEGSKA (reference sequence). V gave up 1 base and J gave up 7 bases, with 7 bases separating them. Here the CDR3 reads CSARVVVGYTF. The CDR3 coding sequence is TGCAGTGCTAGAGTCGTTGTTGGCTACACCTTC.

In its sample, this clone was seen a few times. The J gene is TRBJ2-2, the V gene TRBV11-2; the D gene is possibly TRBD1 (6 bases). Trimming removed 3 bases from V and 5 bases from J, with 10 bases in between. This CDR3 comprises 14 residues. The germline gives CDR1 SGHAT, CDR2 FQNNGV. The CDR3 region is CASSLTGDTGELFF. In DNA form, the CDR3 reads TGTGCCAGCAGCTTGACAGGTGATACCGGGGAGCTGTTTTTT.

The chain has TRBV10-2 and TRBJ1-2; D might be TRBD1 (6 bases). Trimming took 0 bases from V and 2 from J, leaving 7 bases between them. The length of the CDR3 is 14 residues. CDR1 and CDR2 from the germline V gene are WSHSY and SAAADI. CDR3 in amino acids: CASSESTGNYGYTF. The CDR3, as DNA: TGCGCCAGCAGTGAGTCAACAGGGAACTATGGCTACACCTTC.

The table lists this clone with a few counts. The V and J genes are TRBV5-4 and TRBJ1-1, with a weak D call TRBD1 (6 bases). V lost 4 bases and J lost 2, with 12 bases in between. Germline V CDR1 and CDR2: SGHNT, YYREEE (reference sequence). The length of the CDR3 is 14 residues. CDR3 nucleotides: TGTGCCAGCAGCCGAGGGGGACCCAACACTGAAGCTTTCTTT. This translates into CASSRGGPNTEAFF.

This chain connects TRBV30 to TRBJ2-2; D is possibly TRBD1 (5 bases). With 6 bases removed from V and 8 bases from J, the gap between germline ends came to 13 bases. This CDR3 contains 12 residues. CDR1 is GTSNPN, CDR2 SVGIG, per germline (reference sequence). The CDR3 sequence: CACPGHLGELFF. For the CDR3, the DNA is TGTGCCTGCCCCGGACATTTAGGGGAGCTGTTTTTT.

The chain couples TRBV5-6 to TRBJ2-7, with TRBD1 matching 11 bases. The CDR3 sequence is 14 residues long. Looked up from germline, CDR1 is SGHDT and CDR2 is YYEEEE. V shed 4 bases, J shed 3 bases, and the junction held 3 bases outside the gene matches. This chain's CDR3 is CASSRTGGGYEQYF. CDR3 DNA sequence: TGTGCCAGCAGCCGGACAGGGGGCGGCTACGAGCAGTACTTC. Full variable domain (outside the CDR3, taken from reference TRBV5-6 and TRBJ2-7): DAGVTQSPTHLIKTRGQQVTLRCSPKSGHDTVSWYQQALGQGPQFIFQYYEEEERQRGNFPDRFSGHQFPNYSSELNVNALLLGDSALYLCASSRTGGGYEQYFGPGTRLTVT.

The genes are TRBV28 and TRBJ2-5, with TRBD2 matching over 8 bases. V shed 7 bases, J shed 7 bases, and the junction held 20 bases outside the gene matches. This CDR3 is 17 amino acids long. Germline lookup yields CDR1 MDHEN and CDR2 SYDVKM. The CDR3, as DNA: TGTGCCAGCACCAAGACCGGGGGGGGACCCTTTTTTGGGACCCAGTACTTC. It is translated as CASTKTGGGPFFGTQYF.

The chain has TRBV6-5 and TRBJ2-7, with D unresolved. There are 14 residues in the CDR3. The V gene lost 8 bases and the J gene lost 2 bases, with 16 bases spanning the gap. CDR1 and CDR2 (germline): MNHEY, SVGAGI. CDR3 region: CASPQARVTYEQYF. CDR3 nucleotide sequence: TGTGCCAGCCCTCAAGCCCGAGTGACCTACGAGCAGTACTTC.

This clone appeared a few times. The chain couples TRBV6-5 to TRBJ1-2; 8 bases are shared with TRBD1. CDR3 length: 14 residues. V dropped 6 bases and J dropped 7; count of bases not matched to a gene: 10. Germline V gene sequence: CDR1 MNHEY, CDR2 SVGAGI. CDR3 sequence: CASRGQGSGVGYTF. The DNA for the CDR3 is TGTGCCAGCAGAGGACAGGGTTCGGGTGTTGGCTACACCTTC.

The CDR3 here is CASSPSGGRTDTQYF. In DNA, the CDR3 is TGTGCCAGCAGCCCTAGCGGGGGACGCACAGATACGCAGTATTTT. The chain uses TRBV3-1 (or the pseudogene TRBV3-2) and TRBJ2-3; 10 bases map to TRBD2. CDR1 LGHDT and CDR2 YNNKEL come from the germline V gene (reference sequence). Trimming removed 4 bases from V and 1 base from J; junction bases left unmatched: 2. This CDR3 is 15 amino acids long.

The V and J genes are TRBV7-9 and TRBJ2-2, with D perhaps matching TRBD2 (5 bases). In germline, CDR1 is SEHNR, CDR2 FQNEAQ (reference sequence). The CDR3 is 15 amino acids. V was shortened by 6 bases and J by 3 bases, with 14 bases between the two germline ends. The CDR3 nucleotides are TGTGCCAGCAGGACCGGGATAGGCGACACCGGGGAGCTGTTTTTT. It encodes CASRTGIGDTGELFF.

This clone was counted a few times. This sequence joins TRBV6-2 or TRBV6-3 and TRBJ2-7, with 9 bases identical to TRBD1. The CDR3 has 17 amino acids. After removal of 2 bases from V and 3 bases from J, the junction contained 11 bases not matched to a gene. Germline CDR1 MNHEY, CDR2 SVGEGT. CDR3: CASSYTEQGARLYEQYF. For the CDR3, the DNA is TGTGCCAGCAGTTACACCGAACAGGGGGCGCGTCTCTACGAGCAGTACTTC.

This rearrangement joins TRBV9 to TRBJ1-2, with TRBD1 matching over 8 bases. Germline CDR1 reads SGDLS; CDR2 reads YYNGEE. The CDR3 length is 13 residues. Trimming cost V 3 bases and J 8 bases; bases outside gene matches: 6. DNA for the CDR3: TGTGCCAGCAGCGGAGGACAGGGAGTGGGCTACACCTTC. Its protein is CASSGGQGVGYTF.

The CDR3, as DNA: TGTGAAGACAGGGGACATGGCTACACCTTC. Amino acids: CEDRGHGYTF. The chain joins TRBV21-1 to TRBJ1-2; the D segment call TRBD1 is taken from the table without a DNA check. TRBV21-1 is marked as a pseudogene. CDR3 length: 10 residues.

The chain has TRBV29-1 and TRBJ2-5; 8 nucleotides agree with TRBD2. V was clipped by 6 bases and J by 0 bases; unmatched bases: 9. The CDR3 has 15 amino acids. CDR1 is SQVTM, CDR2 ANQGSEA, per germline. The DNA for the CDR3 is TGCAGCGTCCCCCGCGGCGGGGGGAACCAAGAGACCCAGTACTTC. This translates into CSVPRGGGNQETQYF.

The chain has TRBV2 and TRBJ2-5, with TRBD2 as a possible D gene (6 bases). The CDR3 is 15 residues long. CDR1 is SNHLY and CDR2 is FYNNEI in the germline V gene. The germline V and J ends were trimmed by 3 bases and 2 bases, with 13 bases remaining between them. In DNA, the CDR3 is TGTGCCAGCAGTGAGAGGTCAGGGAGGCAAGAGACCCAGTACTTC. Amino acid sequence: CASSERSGRQETQYF.

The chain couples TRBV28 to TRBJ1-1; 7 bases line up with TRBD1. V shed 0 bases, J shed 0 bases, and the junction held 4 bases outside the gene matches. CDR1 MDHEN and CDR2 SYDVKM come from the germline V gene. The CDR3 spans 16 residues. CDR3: CASSLWGTVMNTEAFF. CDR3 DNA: TGTGCCAGCAGTTTATGGGGGACAGTCATGAACACTGAAGCTTTCTTT.

Written as DNA, the CDR3 is TGTGCCAGCAGTTACAGCTATAGGAGCTCCTACGAGCAGTACTTC. Amino acids: CASSYSYRSSYEQYF. The J gene is TRBJ2-7, the V gene TRBV6-5; unclear D gene. Germline V gives CDR1 MNHEY, CDR2 SVGAGI. The CDR3 contains 15 residues. V was shortened by 2 bases and J by 0 bases, with 11 bases between the two germline ends.

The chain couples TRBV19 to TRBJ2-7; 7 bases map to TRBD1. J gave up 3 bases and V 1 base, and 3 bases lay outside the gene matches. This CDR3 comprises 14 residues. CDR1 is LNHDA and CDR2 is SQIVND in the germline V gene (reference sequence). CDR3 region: CASSIGRGNYEQYF. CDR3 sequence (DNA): TGTGCCAGTAGTATAGGCAGGGGGAACTACGAGCAGTACTTC. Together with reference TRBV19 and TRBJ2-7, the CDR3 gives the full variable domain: DGGITQSPKYLFRKEGQNVTLSCEQNLNHDAMYWYRQDPGQGLRLIYYSQIVNDFQKGDIAEGYSVSREKKESFPLTVTSAQKNPTAFYLCASSIGRGNYEQYFGPGTRLTVT.

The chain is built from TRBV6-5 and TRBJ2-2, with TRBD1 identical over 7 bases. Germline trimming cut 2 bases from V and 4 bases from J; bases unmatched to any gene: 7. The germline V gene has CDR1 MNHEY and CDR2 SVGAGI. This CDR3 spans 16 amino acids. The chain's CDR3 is CASSYHGTESTGELFF. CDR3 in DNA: TGTGCCAGCAGTTACCACGGGACAGAAAGCACCGGGGAGCTGTTTTTT.

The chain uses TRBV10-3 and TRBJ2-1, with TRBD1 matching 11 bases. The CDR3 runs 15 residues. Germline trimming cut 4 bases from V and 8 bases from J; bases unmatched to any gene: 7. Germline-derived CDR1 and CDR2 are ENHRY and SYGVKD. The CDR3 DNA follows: TGTGCCATCAGTGCGGGACAGGGGGGATCGGATGAGCAGTTCTTC. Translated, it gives CAISAGQGGSDEQFF.

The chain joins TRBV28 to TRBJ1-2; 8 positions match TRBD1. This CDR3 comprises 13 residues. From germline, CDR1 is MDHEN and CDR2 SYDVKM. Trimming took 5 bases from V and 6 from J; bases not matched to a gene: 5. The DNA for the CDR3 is TGTGCCAGCAGTATTACAGGGGGGGATGGCTACACCTTC. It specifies CASSITGGDGYTF.

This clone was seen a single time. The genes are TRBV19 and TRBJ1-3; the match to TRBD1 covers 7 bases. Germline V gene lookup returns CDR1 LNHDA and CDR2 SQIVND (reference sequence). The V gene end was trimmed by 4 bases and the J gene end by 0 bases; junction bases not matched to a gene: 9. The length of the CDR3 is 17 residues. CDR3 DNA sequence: TGTGCCAGTAGTAAGGGGGACAGCCTGAGCTCTGGAAACACCATATATTTT. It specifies CASSKGDSLSSGNTIYF.

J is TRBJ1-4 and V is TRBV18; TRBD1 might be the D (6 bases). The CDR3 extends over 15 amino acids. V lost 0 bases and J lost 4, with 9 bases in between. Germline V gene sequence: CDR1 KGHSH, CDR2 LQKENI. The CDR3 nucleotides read TGTGCCAGCTCACCACCGGGGGCGGGTAATGAAAAACTGTTTTTT. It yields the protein CASSPPGAGNEKLFF. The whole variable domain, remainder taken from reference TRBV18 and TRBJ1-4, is NAGVMQNPRHLVRRRGQEARLRCSPMKGHSHVYWYRQLPEEGLKFMVYLQKENIIDESGMPKERFSAEFPKEGPSILRIQQVVRGDSAAYFCASSPPGAGNEKLFFGSGTQLSVL.

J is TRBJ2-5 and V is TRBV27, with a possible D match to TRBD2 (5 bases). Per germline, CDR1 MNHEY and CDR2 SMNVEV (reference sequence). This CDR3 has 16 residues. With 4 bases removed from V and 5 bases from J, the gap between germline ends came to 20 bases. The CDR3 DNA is TGTGCCAGCAGTTCTGAGTACCGGGATTCGCGGGAGACCCAGTACTTC. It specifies CASSSEYRDSRETQYF.

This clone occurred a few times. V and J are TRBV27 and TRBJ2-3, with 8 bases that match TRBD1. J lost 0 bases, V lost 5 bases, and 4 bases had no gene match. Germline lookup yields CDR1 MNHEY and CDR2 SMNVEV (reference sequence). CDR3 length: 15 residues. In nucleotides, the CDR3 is TGTGCCAGCAGTGGGGACAGGCGAAGCACAGATACGCAGTATTTT. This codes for CASSGDRRSTDTQYF.

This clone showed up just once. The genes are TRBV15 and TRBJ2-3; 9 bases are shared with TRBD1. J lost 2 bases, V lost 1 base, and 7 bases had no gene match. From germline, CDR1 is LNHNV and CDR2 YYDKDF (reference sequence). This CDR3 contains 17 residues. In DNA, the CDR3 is TGTGCCACCAGCAGAGGAGGGACAGGGACGAACACAGATACGCAGTATTTT. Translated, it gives CATSRGGTGTNTDTQYF. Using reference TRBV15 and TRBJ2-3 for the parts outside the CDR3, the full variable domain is DAMVIQNPRYQVTQFGKPVTLSCSQTLNHNVMYWYQQKSSQAPKLLFHYYDKDFNNEADTPDNFQSRRPNTSFCFLDIRSPGLGDTAMYLCATSRGGTGTNTDTQYFGPGTRLTVL.

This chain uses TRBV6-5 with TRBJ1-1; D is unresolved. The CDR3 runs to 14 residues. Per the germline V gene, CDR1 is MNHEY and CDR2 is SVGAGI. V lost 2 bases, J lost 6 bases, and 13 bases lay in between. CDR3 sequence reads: CASSYGGSRAEAFF. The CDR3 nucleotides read TGTGCCAGCAGTTACGGAGGGTCTAGGGCTGAAGCTTTCTTT.

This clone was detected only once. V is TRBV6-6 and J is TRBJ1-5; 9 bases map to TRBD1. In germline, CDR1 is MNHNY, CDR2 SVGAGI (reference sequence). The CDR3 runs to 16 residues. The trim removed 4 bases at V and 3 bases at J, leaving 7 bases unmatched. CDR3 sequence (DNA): TGTGCCAGCAGTTTCGGACAGGGGTGGGACAATCAGCCCCAGCATTTT. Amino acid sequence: CASSFGQGWDNQPQHF.

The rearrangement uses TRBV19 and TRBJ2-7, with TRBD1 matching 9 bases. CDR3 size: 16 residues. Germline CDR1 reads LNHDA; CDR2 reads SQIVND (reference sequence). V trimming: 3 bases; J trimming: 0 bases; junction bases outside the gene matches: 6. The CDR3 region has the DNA TGTGCCAGTAGTATCAGGAGGGACAGGGTCTCCTACGAGCAGTACTTC. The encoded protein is CASSIRRDRVSYEQYF.